The 29 T cell receptor beta chains given below trace back to one sample, sequenced in a study of regulatory T cells in long-lasting Graves disease. Time point given: newly diagnosed GD, antithyroid drugs for less than 3 months. PBMC-extracted RNA yielded the TCR library. Construction of the TCR beta libraries employed iRepertoire HTBI primers in conjunction with Arm-PCR of CDR3 regions. TCRdb reprocessed the multiplex PCR reads with MiXCR, giving one entry per CDR3 protein. Found here are hundreds of thousands of distinct CDR3 sequences, around 16% of them singletons; the top ten hold about 25%. The sample also formed part of further work on T cells in Graves' hyperthyroidism and ophthalmopathy.

The sequences come from peripheral blood mononuclear cells (PBMCs), collected at new diagnosis, from a patient treated with antithyroid drugs. These receptors were obtained from a woman aged 35-65 years with Graves disease.

This clonotype was seen ten or more times. This chain links TRBV18 with TRBJ1-1; D call uncertain. Trimming shortened V by 4 bases and J by 0 bases, and 15 bases separated the two germline ends. This CDR3 has 16 amino acids. The germline V gene has CDR1 KGHSH and CDR2 LQKENI. CDR3 in DNA: TGTGCCAGCTCACTCCGCCGGGTAAATATGAACACTGAAGCTTTCTTT. It codes for CASSLRRVNMNTEAFF.

This clonotype was seen more than once but under ten times. The chain uses TRBV5-6 and TRBJ1-2; D is undetermined. Between the trimmed V and J ends, which lost 1 base and 6 bases, there was a span of 13 bases. The CDR3 sequence is 14 residues long. Germline CDR1 and CDR2: SGHDT and YYEEEE. CDR3 loop: CASSLLAGGDGYTF. In nucleotides, the CDR3 is TGTGCCAGCAGCTTGTTAGCTGGCGGGGATGGCTACACCTTC.

This clonotype was seen more than once but under ten times. V and J are TRBV20-1 and TRBJ1-1, with D perhaps TRBD1 (5 bases). V lost 3 bases, J lost 3 bases, and 17 bases lay in between. CDR1 is DFQATT and CDR2 is SNEGSKA in the germline V gene (reference sequence). This CDR3 region has 15 residues. In nucleotides, the CDR3 is TGCAGTGCTAGCGACAGATCCCGGGGATACACTGAAGCTTTCTTT. Amino acid sequence: CSASDRSRGYTEAFF.

This rearrangement joins TRBV3-1 to TRBJ1-3; perhaps TRBD1 as D (6 bases). The V and J ends lost 4 bases and 2 bases respectively, with 15 bases between them. The germline CDR1 and CDR2 sequences are LGHDT and YNNKEL (reference sequence). This CDR3 comprises 16 residues. CDR3 protein: CASSPTGLLPGNTIYF. The CDR3 DNA follows: TGTGCCAGCAGCCCTACAGGGTTACTCCCTGGAAACACCATATATTTT.

In this sample, this clonotype turned up many times. The gene calls are TRBV3-1 and TRBJ1-1; D is undetermined. Trimming removed 2 bases at V and 1 base at J, with 5 bases between. This CDR3 is 13 amino acids long. Germline assignment: CDR1 LGHDT and CDR2 YNNKEL (reference sequence). CDR3 sequence (DNA): TGTGCCAGCAGCCAAAAGGGGAACACTGAAGCTTTCTTT. As protein: CASSQKGNTEAFF. Combining the CDR3 with reference TRBV3-1 and TRBJ1-1 gives the whole variable domain DTAVSQTPKYLVTQMGNDKSIKCEQNLGHDTMYWYKQDSKKFLKIMFSYNNKELIINETVPNRFSPKSPDKAHLNLHINSLELGDSAVYFCASSQKGNTEAFFGQGTRLTVV.

V is TRBV12-3 or TRBV12-4 and J is TRBJ1-6, with a weak D call TRBD1 (5 bases). This CDR3 comprises 13 residues. V gave up 0 bases and J gave up 14 bases, with 11 bases separating them. CDR3 sequence reads: CASSLAQGASLHF. CDR3 bases: TGTGCCAGCAGTTTAGCCCAGGGTGCGTCCCTCCACTTT.

This clonotype came up many times. The CDR3 loop reads CASAPGRGHTDTQYF. Here the CDR3 DNA reads TGTGCCAGCGCACCGGGCAGGGGACACACAGATACGCAGTATTTT. The V call is TRBV12-3 or TRBV12-4, the J call TRBJ2-3; D might be TRBD1 (6 bases). The length of the CDR3 is 15 residues. The V and J ends lost 8 bases and 2 bases respectively, with 17 bases between them.

This clonotype was counted at least ten times. The V call is TRBV5-5, the J call TRBJ1-5, with 11 bases lining up with TRBD1. Germline trimming cut 4 bases from V and 5 bases from J; bases unmatched to any gene: 8. The CDR3 has 16 residues. CDR1 is SGHKS and CDR2 is YYEKEE in the germline V gene (reference sequence). The CDR3 is CASSKRDRGFDQPQHF. The CDR3 nucleotides are TGTGCCAGCAGCAAAAGGGACAGGGGGTTCGATCAGCCCCAGCATTTT.

J is TRBJ2-2 and V is TRBV15; D is possibly TRBD1 (6 bases). CDR3 length: 15 amino acids. Germline CDR1 reads LNHNV; CDR2 reads YYDKDF (reference sequence). Trimming removed 5 bases at V and 3 bases at J, with 13 bases between. The CDR3 loop is CATSYNRADTGELFF. In nucleotides, the CDR3 is TGTGCCACCAGCTATAACAGGGCCGACACCGGGGAGCTGTTTTTT.

This clonotype was detected ten times or more. The rearrangement joins TRBV6-5 to TRBJ2-7, with a weak D call TRBD1 (5 bases). The germline V gene encodes CDR1 MNHEY and CDR2 SVGAGI. This CDR3 comprises 15 residues. Trimming took 0 bases from V and 2 from J, leaving 11 bases between them. The CDR3 protein is CASSYSTGPPYEQYF. The DNA of the CDR3 is TGTGCCAGCAGTTACTCTACAGGCCCACCCTACGAGCAGTACTTC.

This clonotype was detected many times. A read error may account for a junction end that differs from germline. The chain couples TRBV5-1 to TRBJ1-3; a possible D gene is TRBD1 (6 bases). Per germline, CDR1 SGHRS and CDR2 YFSETQ. The CDR3 runs to 14 residues. CDR3 sequence reads: CASSLGQSGNTIYF. The CDR3 DNA sequence: TGTGCCAGCTCACTTGGACAGTCTGGAAACACCATATATTTT.

The rearrangement joins TRBV5-4 to TRBJ2-1, with 10 positions matching TRBD2. V trimming: 3 bases; J trimming: 4 bases; junction bases outside the gene matches: 7. This CDR3 is 16 amino acids long. Per germline, CDR1 SGHNT and CDR2 YYREEE (reference sequence). CDR3 DNA: TGTGCCAGCAGCTCTCTACTAGCGGGGTCATACAATGAGCAGTTCTTC. The encoded protein is CASSSLLAGSYNEQFF.

As concerns this clonotype: A junction end diverges from the germline sequence, so it may reflect a read error. The chain joins TRBV6-1 to TRBJ1-1, with D unresolved. The CDR3 length is 11 residues. Germline loops: CDR1 MNHNS, CDR2 SASEGT. CDR3 in amino acids: CASTPGVNPYF. CDR3 nucleotide sequence: TGTGCCAGCACCCCTGGGGTCAACCCATATTTT.

With respect to this clonotype: A single base separates this from a much larger clone, so it may be a read error. The J gene is TRBJ2-3, the V gene TRBV5-1; 8 positions agree with TRBD1. The CDR3 runs to 16 residues. Germline lookup yields CDR1 SGHRS and CDR2 YFSETQ. The V gene end was trimmed by 0 bases and the J gene end by 4 bases; junction bases not matched to a gene: 7. Here the CDR3 reads CASSLGRTGPADTQYF. CDR3 nucleotides: TGCGCCAGCAGCTTGGGGCGGACAGGGCCGGCAGATACGCAGTATTTT.

This clonotype was picked up many times. This sequence joins TRBV18 and TRBJ2-7, with D perhaps matching TRBD2 (6 bases). The CDR3 is made up of 15 amino acids. The germline V and J ends were trimmed by 4 bases and 6 bases, with 19 bases remaining between them. Per germline, CDR1 KGHSH and CDR2 LQKENI. The CDR3 DNA sequence: TGTGCCAGCTCACTCTCCCTCCCGGGGGTAAGCGAGCAGTACTTC. It codes for CASSLSLPGVSEQYF.

This clonotype was detected a few times. The chain recombines TRBV20-1 with TRBJ1-1, with 8 nucleotides matching TRBD1. In germline, CDR1 is DFQATT, CDR2 SNEGSKA (reference sequence). J gave up 4 bases and V 6 bases, and 7 bases lay outside the gene matches. The CDR3 contains 13 residues. CDR3 region: CSAPGQGFTEAFF. CDR3 sequence (DNA): TGCAGTGCCCCCGGACAGGGTTTCACTGAAGCTTTCTTT.

The chain couples TRBV19 to TRBJ2-7; TRBD2 agrees at 9 bases. CDR1 is LNHDA, CDR2 SQIVND, per germline (reference sequence). This CDR3 has 13 amino acids. V was pared by 8 bases and J by 3 bases, with 5 bases of the junction left unmatched. CDR3 loop: CASAGTSRYEQYF. In DNA, the CDR3 is TGTGCCAGTGCTGGGACTAGCCGCTACGAGCAGTACTTC.

This sequence joins TRBV28 and TRBJ1-4; no reliable D call. The V end was cut by 4 bases, the J end by 8 bases, with 17 bases between. Germline CDR1 MDHEN, CDR2 SYDVKM. The CDR3 runs to 15 residues. CDR3 bases: TGTGCCAGCAGTTACACGGCAGGCGTAGGGGAAAAACTGTTTTTT. This translates into CASSYTAGVGEKLFF.

This clonotype was seen repeatedly, ten times or more. V gene TRBV6-8 combines with J gene TRBJ2-1; D is uncertain. This CDR3 comprises 16 residues. CDR1 is MNHGY and CDR2 is SAAAGT in the germline V gene. The V end lost 2 bases, the J end lost 5 bases, and 16 bases lay between the germline ends. The CDR3 bases are TGTGCCAGCAGTTACAGGAGTCCACTCAATGACAATGAGCAGTTCTTC. As protein: CASSYRSPLNDNEQFF.

This clonotype was recorded many times. The V gene is TRBV7-9, the J gene TRBJ2-3, with D hard to call. CDR1 is SEHNR, CDR2 FQNEAQ, per germline (reference sequence). CDR3 length equals 15 residues. V dropped 5 bases and J dropped 3 bases, with 15 bases sitting between them. CDR3 protein: CASSRDGFFTDTQYF. In DNA form, the CDR3 reads TGTGCCAGCAGCCGCGACGGATTTTTTACAGATACGCAGTATTTT.

Many counts were recorded for this clonotype. For the CDR3, the DNA is TGTGCCAGCAGCTTAGAAGGGGTTGTCGATACGCAGTATTTT. It is translated as CASSLEGVVDTQYF. The chain recombines TRBV7-9 with TRBJ2-3, with a tentative D call TRBD1 (5 bases). This CDR3 region has 14 residues. Trimming stripped 1 base from V and 6 bases from J, with 11 bases between. The germline CDR1 and CDR2 sequences are SEHNR and FQNEAQ (reference sequence).

V is TRBV25-1 and J is TRBJ2-7; D gene uncertain. The CDR3 consists of 12 residues. CDR1 is MGHDK, CDR2 SYGVNS, per germline. Trimming took off 2 bases at V and 4 bases at J, with 6 bases between the two ends. CDR3 DNA: TGTGCCAGCAGTGAAAATGAGTACGAGCAGTACTTC. Its translation is CASSENEYEQYF.

V is TRBV4-1 and J is TRBJ1-5; 7 positions match TRBD1. V lost 4 bases to trimming and J lost 8 bases; unmatched junction nucleotides: 8. Germline CDR1 is MGHRA and CDR2 is YSYEKL. The CDR3 runs 14 residues. CDR3 region: CASSRPEGAEPQHF. The DNA for the CDR3 is TGCGCCAGCAGCCGTCCCGAGGGGGCTGAGCCCCAGCATTTT.

This CDR3 is CASKGRGTGGPPRNQPQHF. The DNA for the CDR3 is TGTGCCAGCAAGGGGCGTGGGACAGGGGGCCCACCGAGGAATCAGCCCCAGCATTTT. The V call is TRBV6-1, the J call TRBJ1-5; TRBD1 matches 12 bases. Per the germline V gene, CDR1 is MNHNS and CDR2 is SASEGT. V gave up 7 bases and J gave up 4 bases; unmatched junction bases: 17. The CDR3 loop spans 19 amino acids.

This chain joins TRBV5-5 and TRBJ1-1, with 10 positions matching TRBD1. The V gene end was trimmed by 1 base and the J gene end by 3 bases; junction bases not matched to a gene: 9. Germline V CDR1 and CDR2: SGHKS, YYEKEE (reference sequence). This CDR3 contains 17 residues. In DNA, the CDR3 is TGTGCCAGCAGCTTGATGGGACAGGGGTTTCGTGACACTGAAGCTTTCTTT. This translates into CASSLMGQGFRDTEAFF.

This clonotype was counted ten times or more. The chain carries TRBV20-1 and TRBJ1-2, with TRBD1 identical over 7 bases. Unmatched junction bases numbered 8, after V lost 6 bases and J lost 7 bases. Germline-derived CDR1 and CDR2 are DFQATT and SNEGSKA (reference sequence). CDR3 length: 12 amino acids. The DNA for the CDR3 is TGCAGTGCCCTTAGACAGGGAGGTGGCTACACCTTC. It encodes CSALRQGGGYTF.

This clonotype has a handful of counts. This sequence joins TRBV7-6 and TRBJ2-7, with D perhaps matching TRBD2 (5 bases). The CDR3 contains 14 residues. Germline-derived CDR1 and CDR2 are SGHVS and FNYEAQ. Trimming stripped 0 bases from V and 5 bases from J, with 11 bases between. CDR3 sequence reads: CASSLAGPGNEQYF. CDR3 nucleotide sequence: TGTGCCAGCAGCTTAGCAGGGCCCGGGAACGAGCAGTACTTC.

This clonotype was seen only a few times. The chain joins TRBV10-3 to TRBJ2-1, with 9 bases aligning to TRBD1. Germline V gene data show CDR1 as ENHRY and CDR2 as SYGVKD. V trimming: 4 bases; J trimming: 2 bases; junction bases outside the gene matches: 3. This CDR3 has 15 residues. CDR3 amino acids: CAISVGQGPYNEQFF. DNA of the CDR3: TGTGCCATCAGTGTGGGACAGGGACCCTACAATGAGCAGTTCTTC.

This clonotype was seen ten or more times. The chain joins TRBV20-1 to TRBJ1-6; D possibly corresponds to TRBD1 (5 bases). Germline loops: CDR1 DFQATT, CDR2 SNEGSKA (reference sequence). V gave up 3 bases and J gave up 7 bases, with 16 bases separating them. The CDR3 runs to 15 residues. The CDR3 reads CSARGDRGVNSPLHF. The CDR3 nucleotides are TGCAGTGCTAGGGGGGACCGCGGGGTAAATTCACCCCTCCACTTT.